This TCR beta chain is drawn from a study of blood T cell repertoires in COVID-19. Whole-study context: Sources were T cells, B-cell-depleted T cells, or PBMCs; the material itself was cDNA or gDNA.

V dropped 6 bases and J dropped 4; count of bases not matched to a gene: 5. Germline lookup yields CDR1 SQVTM and CDR2 ANQGSEA. This CDR3 is built from 12 residues. Authors' processing steps: The authors estimated nucleated cell counts from reference gene primer amplification. The repertoire was sequenced with immunoSEQ multiplex PCR; TCRdb's copy has only in-frame clones and lacks some. V, J and clone size are those of that table, while D and trimming were read from the DNA. The sample has about 110,000 clones, approximately 84% seen once. This sequence originates from a woman aged 60-75 years with acute or convalescent COVID-19. This rearrangement joins TRBV29-1 to TRBJ2-5, with 7 nucleotides matching TRBD2. Sequencing was carried out using peripheral blood. CDR3 sequence (DNA): TGCAGCGTGGGCCGGGGGGTAGAGACCCAGTACTTC. Residues: CSVGRGVETQYF.